This T cell receptor beta chain originates from a study of T cells after yellow fever vaccination. The TCR cDNA carried a universal primer site and UMIs from 5'RACE template switching. Each CDR3 protein is one row after TCRdb ran MiXCR on the 5' RACE reads. This repertoire shows roughly 520,000 distinct CDR3 sequences, around a fifth found once; its top ten account for about a sixth. Study-level findings and limits: Clones from primary vaccination mostly reappeared after the booster (less than 98% CD4, 88% CD8). Any FACS-sorted repertoire could hold abundant clonotypes that contaminate it from the bulk population.

Germline trimming cut 7 bases from V and 4 bases from J; bases unmatched to any gene: 9. The CDR3 has 14 amino acids. Germline-derived CDR1 and CDR2 are SQVTM and ANQGSEA. About this clonotype: The target antigen is unknown.

The receptor comes from a man between 18 and 29 years old who received the YFV17D yellow fever vaccine. Sequenced here: PBMCs, sampled approximately 22 days after the first yellow fever vaccination. The genes are TRBV29-1 and TRBJ2-1; 8 positions agree with TRBD2. The DNA for the CDR3 is TGCAGCGCCCTCGTGGCGGGGGGTTACAATGAGCAGTTCTTC. This gives the protein CSALVAGGYNEQFF.